The 14 T cell receptor beta chains below come from one sample, sequenced in a study of blood T cell repertoires in COVID-19. Method: immunoSEQ multiplex PCR; TCRdb's copy keeps in-frame clones and lacks some. The sample has nearly 300,000 clones, over 85% seen once; the top ten hold 2.9%. Sequenced: PBMCs or T cells enriched from blood (not recorded which). The receptors shown here come from a woman aged 50 to 60 who had been exposed to COVID-19.

In regard to this clone: An end of the junction differs from the germline gene, which may be a read error. The chain joins TRBV7-7 to TRBJ2-7; weak D call: TRBD1 (7 bases). The CDR3 length is 13 residues. Per germline, CDR1 SSHAT and CDR2 FNYEAQ (reference sequence). CDR3 protein: CASSLGGQAEQYF. The CDR3 region has the DNA TGTGCTAGCAGCTTGGGAGGACAGGCCGAGCAGTACTTC.

This sequence joins TRBV3-1 (or the pseudogene TRBV3-2) and TRBJ1-6; D call uncertain. The CDR3 is 16 residues long. Germline lookup yields CDR1 LGHDT and CDR2 YNNKEL (reference sequence). V dropped 3 bases and J dropped 0 bases, with 9 bases sitting between them. The CDR3 DNA follows: TGTGCCAGCAGCCAGGAAGGGAGCTCCTATAATTCACCCCTCCACTTT. It translates to CASSQEGSSYNSPLHF.

The sample holds one count of this clone. The chain has TRBV5-1 and TRBJ2-2; the D gene is possibly TRBD1 (6 bases). The germline V gene has CDR1 SGHRS and CDR2 YFSETQ. The CDR3 runs to 16 residues. Trimming left V 2 bases short and J 0 bases short, with 11 bases between. This CDR3 reads CASSFRGPANTGELFF. As DNA, the CDR3 is TGCGCCAGCAGCTTCAGGGGTCCCGCGAACACCGGGGAGCTGTTTTTT. The whole variable domain, remainder taken from reference TRBV5-1 and TRBJ2-2, is KAGVTQTPRYLIKTRGQQVTLSCSPISGHRSVSWYQQTPGQGLQFLFEYFSETQRNKGNFPGRFSGRQFSNSRSEMNVSTLELGDSALYLCASSFRGPANTGELFFGEGSRLTVL.

As to this clone: This CDR3 is also generated by other DNA sequences in the sample. The chain recombines TRBV19 with TRBJ2-7, with 7 positions matching TRBD2. J lost 4 bases, V lost 1 base, and 4 bases had no gene match. Germline CDR1 reads LNHDA; CDR2 reads SQIVND (reference sequence). The CDR3 loop spans 14 amino acids. The CDR3 sequence is CASSIGQGGYEQYF. For the CDR3, the DNA is TGTGCCAGTAGTATAGGCCAGGGAGGGTACGAGCAGTACTTC.

The rearrangement joins TRBV19 to TRBJ1-2, with D perhaps TRBD1 (5 bases). V was shortened by 6 bases and J by 13 bases, with 15 bases between the two germline ends. Per the germline V gene, CDR1 is LNHDA and CDR2 is SQIVND (reference sequence). The CDR3 has 11 amino acids. CDR3 in DNA: TGTGCCAGTAGGGCCGCGGGACTCCTCACCTTC. This encodes CASRAAGLLTF.

This clone is a singleton in its sample. The chain recombines TRBV18 with TRBJ1-2; D possibly corresponds to TRBD1 (5 bases). The CDR3 extends over 17 amino acids. Germline V gives CDR1 KGHSH, CDR2 LQKENI. Trimming took 4 bases from V and 4 from J, leaving 22 bases between them. In DNA, the CDR3 is TGTGCCAGCTCACGAGAGCTTGACCGAGGGGAGGGCTATGGCTACACCTTC. Its protein is CASSRELDRGEGYGYTF. The full variable domain, in which reference TRBV18 and TRBJ1-2 provide the parts outside the CDR3, is NAGVMQNPRHLVRRRGQEARLRCSPMKGHSHVYWYRQLPEEGLKFMVYLQKENIIDESGMPKERFSAEFPKEGPSILRIQQVVRGDSAAYFCASSRELDRGEGYGYTFGSGTRLTVV.

This chain joins TRBV25-1 and TRBJ1-2; 8 bases fit TRBD1. Germline CDR1 is MGHDK and CDR2 is SYGVNS. The CDR3 extends over 14 amino acids. With V trimmed by 0 bases and J by 9 bases, 6 bases remained unmatched. The CDR3 DNA sequence: TGTGCCAGCAGTGAATATAGGCAGGGGGCGAGCTACACCTTC. This translates into CASSEYRQGASYTF.

V and J are TRBV14 and TRBJ1-4; 8 nucleotides match TRBD1. Per germline, CDR1 SGHDN and CDR2 FVKESK. The CDR3 contains 16 residues. J was trimmed by 5 bases and V by 1 base; bases with no gene match: 6. Written as DNA, the CDR3 is TGTGCCAGCAGCCAAGTTCGACAGGGGCTAAATGAAAAACTGTTTTTT. Its protein is CASSQVRQGLNEKLFF.

This clone was observed a few times. V usage is TRBV7-6 and J usage is TRBJ2-7, with 10 bases matching TRBD1. The CDR3 is 16 amino acids. Trimming cost V 0 bases and J 5 bases; bases outside gene matches: 7. Germline V gives CDR1 SGHVS, CDR2 FNYEAQ. CDR3 protein: CASSLARGTGDHEQYF. The DNA of the CDR3 is TGTGCCAGCAGCTTAGCGCGGGGGACAGGGGACCACGAGCAGTACTTC. Combining the CDR3 with reference TRBV7-6 and TRBJ2-7 gives the whole variable domain GAGVSQSPRYKVTKRGQDVALRCDPISGHVSLYWYRQALGQGPEFLTYFNYEAQQDKSGLPNDRFSAERPEGSISTLTIQRTEQRDSAMYRCASSLARGTGDHEQYFGPGTRLTVT.

This clone was seen a single time. V and J are TRBV6-5 and TRBJ2-1, with 13 positions matching TRBD2. The V and J ends lost 6 bases and 8 bases, in that order; junction bases with no gene match: 7. The CDR3 spans 15 residues. The V gene's germline CDR1 is MNHEY and CDR2 SVGAGI. In nucleotides, the CDR3 is TGTGCCAGCAGACCAACTAGCGGGGGGGCCTATGAGCAGTTCTTC. Residues: CASRPTSGGAYEQFF.

V is TRBV19 and J is TRBJ2-1, with 8 bases matching TRBD1. Germline CDR1 and CDR2: LNHDA and SQIVND (reference sequence). Germline trimming cut 4 bases from V and 6 bases from J; bases unmatched to any gene: 2. The CDR3 has 13 amino acids. CDR3 in amino acids: CASSKTGVNEQFF. The CDR3 DNA reads TGTGCCAGTAGTAAGACAGGGGTCAATGAGCAGTTCTTC.

This sequence joins TRBV2 and TRBJ1-1; TRBD1 is a possible D gene (5 bases). This CDR3 region has 17 residues. Between the trimmed V and J ends, which lost 1 base and 0 bases, there was a span of 15 bases. Germline values: CDR1 SNHLY, CDR2 FYNNEI. The CDR3 here is CASSEGGLYPVNTEAFF. CDR3 sequence (DNA): TGTGCCAGCAGTGAAGGGGGACTTTACCCCGTGAACACTGAAGCTTTCTTT.

This clone was observed once. The rearrangement joins TRBV19 to TRBJ2-2; D gene unclear. CDR1 is LNHDA, CDR2 SQIVND, per germline (reference sequence). This CDR3 is 14 amino acids long. V lost 3 bases and J lost 4, with 9 bases in between. The CDR3 region is CASSIIQITGELFF. The DNA of the CDR3 is TGTGCCAGTAGTATTATCCAGATCACCGGGGAGCTGTTTTTT.

The J gene is TRBJ1-6, the V gene TRBV19; 8 bases are shared with TRBD1. CDR3 length equals 15 residues. Germline CDR1 LNHDA, CDR2 SQIVND (reference sequence). Trimming removed 3 bases from V and 5 bases from J; junction bases left unmatched: 3. The CDR3 region has the DNA TGTGCCAGTAGTATCGTGACAGGGGATAATTCACCCCTCCACTTT. This codes for CASSIVTGDNSPLHF.